This T cell receptor (beta chain) was documented in a study of OX40 agonist ivuxolimab in advanced cancers. As for the study in general: A mean age of around 60 years, range about 20 to 79, was recorded, and about 83% were male. General observations from the study: Clones of CD4+ and CD8+ blood T cells grew by week 6 at doses of 0.1 to 3.0 mg/kg.

On cycle 4 day 1 and cycle 7 day 1, as well as at baseline, blood was sampled. Method: immunoSEQ multiplex PCR; TCRdb's copy keeps in-frame clones and lacks some. In the table there are 20,000 to 25,000 clones, approximately 82% of which are singletons. Per germline, CDR1 LGHNA and CDR2 YNFKEQ. The V segment lost 4 bases and the J segment 3 bases; nucleotides outside the gene matches: 11. CDR3 length equals 16 residues. Turning to this clone: The antigen is not known.

Sequences were derived from CD4+ or CD8+ T cells sorted from blood, sampled in a trial of the OX40 agonist ivuxolimab. The gene calls are TRBV4-2 and TRBJ1-2; the match to TRBD1 covers 7 bases. The source is an adult with an advanced solid tumor such as melanoma, head and neck, liver or kidney cancer. The DNA of the CDR3 is TGTGCCAGCAGCCCGAACCCCGACAGGGTGGACTATGGCTACACCTTC. It encodes CASSPNPDRVDYGYTF.